Listed here are 14 T cell receptor beta chains from one sample, sequenced in a study of T-cell memory formation after mild COVID-19. Each CDR3 protein gets one entry after TCRdb re-called the 5' RACE reads with MiXCR. Of 500,000 to 650,000 distinct CDR3 sequences in the sample, about 20% were seen once. Material for sequencing was PBMCs or a T cell subset sorted from them (not recorded which). Source of these receptors: an adult woman who had mild COVID-19 (a few samples of this study predate the infection). Cell type and time point are not known.

The chain combines TRBV6-5 with TRBJ2-5, with TRBD2 matching 11 bases. Germline CDR1 reads MNHEY; CDR2 reads SVGAGI. CDR3 size: 15 residues. J gave up 5 bases and V 0 bases, and 2 bases lay outside the gene matches. The CDR3 region is CASSYSTSGVETQYF. CDR3 coding DNA: TGTGCCAGCAGTTACTCGACTAGCGGGGTGGAGACCCAGTACTTC.

The chain links TRBV6-1 to TRBJ1-1; D unclear. Germline CDR1 reads MNHNS; CDR2 reads SASEGT. The ends were cut back, 2 bases at V and 7 bases at J, with 11 bases in the middle. The CDR3 is made up of 13 amino acids. Here the CDR3 DNA reads TGTGCCAGCAGTGAACGCCCCTTGGGTGAAGCTTTCTTT. Translated, it gives CASSERPLGEAFF.

The chain uses TRBV7-2 and TRBJ2-3; no clear D. Trimming stripped 5 bases from V and 2 bases from J, with 14 bases between. Germline-derived CDR1 and CDR2 are SGHTA and FQGNSA. The CDR3 runs to 15 residues. CDR3: CASSPGGVYTDTQYF. The CDR3 coding sequence is TGTGCCAGCAGCCCAGGTGGGGTTTACACAGATACGCAGTATTTT. The entire variable domain, with the rest obtained from reference TRBV7-2 and TRBJ2-3, is as follows: GAGVSQSPSNKVTEKGKDVELRCDPISGHTALYWYRQSLGQGLEFLIYFQGNSAPDKSGLPSDRFSAERTGGSVSTLTIQRTQQEDSAVYLCASSPGGVYTDTQYFGPGTRLTVL.

This clonotype has just a few counts. V gene TRBV5-8 combines with J gene TRBJ2-7; TRBD2 might be the D (6 bases). The CDR3 contains 14 residues. Germline V lookup: CDR1 SGHTS, CDR2 YDEGEE. Trimming stripped 4 bases from V and 5 bases from J, with 16 bases between. The CDR3 region is CASSPQRVRNEQYF. For the CDR3, the DNA is TGTGCCAGCAGCCCCCAGCGGGTAAGGAACGAGCAGTACTTC. Variable domain in full (rest from reference TRBV5-8 and TRBJ2-7): EAGVTQSPTHLIKTRGQQATLRCSPISGHTSVYWYQQALGLGLQFLLWYDEGEERNRGNFPPRFSGRQFPNYSSELNVNALELEDSALYLCASSPQRVRNEQYFGPGTRLTVT.

The V and J genes are TRBV6-5 and TRBJ2-2, with D perhaps assigned TRBD1 or TRBD2 (6 bases each). CDR1 and CDR2 from the germline V gene are MNHEY and SVGAGI. V lost 5 bases to trimming and J lost 1 base, with 20 bases between them. The CDR3 is 18 amino acids. CDR3 sequence: CASSTPRRAGQNTGELFF. DNA for the CDR3: TGTGCCAGCAGTACCCCCCGGAGGGCGGGACAGAACACCGGGGAGCTGTTTTTT.

The gene calls are TRBV4-1 and TRBJ2-7; D tentatively fits TRBD1 or TRBD2 (5 bases each). Trimming stripped 1 base from V and 1 base from J, with 14 bases between. This CDR3 spans 16 amino acids. Germline V lookup: CDR1 MGHRA, CDR2 YSYEKL. CDR3 DNA sequence: TGCGCCAGCAGCCAAGCCCTGGGGGACCTTTCCTACGAGCAGTACTTC. This codes for CASSQALGDLSYEQYF.

CDR3 DNA sequence: TGTGCCAGCAGCTTAGAAAGGTGGGGCCAGTCATCTTATGGCTACACCTTC. This codes for CASSLERWGQSSYGYTF. This sequence joins TRBV7-9 and TRBJ1-2; D possibly corresponds to TRBD1 (5 bases). CDR3 size: 17 residues. In germline, CDR1 is SEHNR, CDR2 FQNEAQ (reference sequence). Trimming shortened V by 1 base and J by 5 bases, and 20 bases separated the two germline ends.

The sample holds many counts of this clonotype. The genes are TRBV19 and TRBJ1-1; D is perhaps TRBD1 (5 bases). The germline V gene encodes CDR1 LNHDA and CDR2 SQIVND (reference sequence). The CDR3 extends over 15 amino acids. Between the trimmed V and J ends, which lost 3 bases and 1 base, there was a span of 12 bases. The CDR3 coding sequence is TGTGCCAGTAGTATCCCCGGGACTGCGAACACTGAAGCTTTCTTT. Translated, it gives CASSIPGTANTEAFF.

A few counts support this clonotype. The chain couples TRBV24-1 to TRBJ2-2; TRBD2 matches 11 bases. V gave up 8 bases and J gave up 1 base; unmatched junction bases: 2. The germline gives CDR1 KGHDR, CDR2 SFDVKD. There are 15 residues in the CDR3. The CDR3 DNA is TGTGCCACCAAAGGGACTAGCGGGAACACCGGGGAGCTGTTTTTT. Its translation: CATKGTSGNTGELFF.

The chain employs TRBV7-9 and TRBJ2-5; unclear D gene. The CDR3 extends over 13 amino acids. V shed 1 base and J shed 2 bases, with 5 bases lying between them. CDR1 is SEHNR, CDR2 FQNEAQ, per germline (reference sequence). CDR3 amino acids: CASSLDIQETQYF. Here the CDR3 DNA reads TGTGCCAGCAGCTTAGACATTCAAGAGACCCAGTACTTC.

This clonotype was counted between two and nine times. The rearrangement uses TRBV9 and TRBJ2-3; D not certain. Per germline, CDR1 SGDLS and CDR2 YYNGEE. The V gene lost 0 bases and the J gene lost 6 bases, with 8 bases spanning the gap. The CDR3 runs to 13 residues. CDR3 in amino acids: CASSVAPLDTQYF. CDR3 in DNA: TGTGCCAGCAGCGTAGCTCCACTGGATACGCAGTATTTT. Complete variable domain (other parts from reference TRBV9 and TRBJ2-3): DSGVTQTPKHLITATGQRVTLRCSPRSGDLSVYWYQQSLDQGLQFLIQYYNGEERAKGNILERFSAQQFPDLHSELNLSSLELGDSALYFCASSVAPLDTQYFGPGTRLTVL.

This clonotype came up a few times. The chain uses TRBV12-3 or TRBV12-4 and TRBJ1-1, with 7 bases lining up with TRBD1. The CDR3 is 14 amino acids. The V segment lost 5 bases and the J segment 4 bases; nucleotides outside the gene matches: 7. CDR3 amino acids: CASSTGVRGTEAFF. CDR3 bases: TGTGCCAGCAGTACAGGGGTTAGAGGCACTGAAGCTTTCTTT.

This clonotype turned up a few times. This chain uses TRBV5-5 with TRBJ2-2, with D perhaps TRBD1 or TRBD2 (5 bases each). Germline loops: CDR1 SGHKS, CDR2 YYEKEE (reference sequence). The CDR3 is made up of 13 amino acids. V was pared by 3 bases and J by 6 bases, with 9 bases between. The CDR3 DNA sequence: TGTGCCAGCAGCTGGGGGACGGCCGGGGAGCTGTTTTTT. The encoded protein is CASSWGTAGELFF.

This clonotype was counted many times. The gene calls are TRBV7-9 and TRBJ2-7; no clear D. V lost 5 bases and J lost 7, with 21 bases in between. Looked up from germline, CDR1 is SEHNR and CDR2 is FQNEAQ (reference sequence). CDR3 length equals 15 residues. CDR3: CASSPYARSREEQYF. The DNA of the CDR3 is TGTGCCAGCAGCCCTTATGCCAGGAGTCGTGAAGAGCAGTACTTC.